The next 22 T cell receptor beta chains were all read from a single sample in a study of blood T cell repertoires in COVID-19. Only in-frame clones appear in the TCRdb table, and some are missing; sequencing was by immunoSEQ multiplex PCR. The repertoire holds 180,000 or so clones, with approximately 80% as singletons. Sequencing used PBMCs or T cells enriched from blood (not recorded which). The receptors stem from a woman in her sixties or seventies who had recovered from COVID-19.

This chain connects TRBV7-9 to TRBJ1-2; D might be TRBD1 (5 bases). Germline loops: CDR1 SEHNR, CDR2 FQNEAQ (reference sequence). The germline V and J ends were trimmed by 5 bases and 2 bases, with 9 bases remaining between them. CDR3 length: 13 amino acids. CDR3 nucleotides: TGTGCCAGCAGCCAGGAGGGGAACTATGGCTACACCTTC. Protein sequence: CASSQEGNYGYTF. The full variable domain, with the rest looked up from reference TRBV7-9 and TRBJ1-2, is DTGVSQNPRHKITKRGQNVTFRCDPISEHNRLYWYRQTLGQGPEFLTYFQNEAQLEKSRLLSDRFSAERPKGSFSTLEIQRTEQGDSAMYLCASSQEGNYGYTFGSGTRLTVV.

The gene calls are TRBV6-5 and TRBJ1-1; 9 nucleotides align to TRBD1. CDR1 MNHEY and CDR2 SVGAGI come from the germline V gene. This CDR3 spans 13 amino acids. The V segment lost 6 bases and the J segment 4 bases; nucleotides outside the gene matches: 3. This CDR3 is CASRQGASTEAFF. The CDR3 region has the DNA TGTGCCAGCAGACAGGGGGCGAGCACTGAAGCTTTCTTT.

The CDR3: CASSQAGTSGTNTGELFF. As DNA, the CDR3 is TGTGCCAGCAGCCAAGCCGGGACTAGCGGTACGAACACCGGGGAGCTGTTTTTT. This chain connects TRBV3-1 (or the pseudogene TRBV3-2) to TRBJ2-2; TRBD2 agrees at 11 bases. CDR3 length: 18 residues. Looked up from germline, CDR1 is LGHDT and CDR2 is YNNKEL (reference sequence). The V gene end was trimmed by 1 base and the J gene end by 0 bases; junction bases not matched to a gene: 4.

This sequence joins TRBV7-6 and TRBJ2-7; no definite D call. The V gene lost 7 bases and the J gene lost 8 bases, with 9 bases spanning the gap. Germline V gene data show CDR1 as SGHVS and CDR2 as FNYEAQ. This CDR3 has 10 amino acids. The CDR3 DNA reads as TGTGCCAGCACTTCGGAGCAGCAGTACTTC. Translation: CASTSEQQYF.

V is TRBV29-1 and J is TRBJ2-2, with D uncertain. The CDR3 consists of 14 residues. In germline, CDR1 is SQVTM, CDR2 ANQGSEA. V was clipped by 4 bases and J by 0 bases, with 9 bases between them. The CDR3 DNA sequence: TGCAGCGTTGGTGGCGGATCGAACACCGGGGAGCTGTTTTTT. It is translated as CSVGGGSNTGELFF.

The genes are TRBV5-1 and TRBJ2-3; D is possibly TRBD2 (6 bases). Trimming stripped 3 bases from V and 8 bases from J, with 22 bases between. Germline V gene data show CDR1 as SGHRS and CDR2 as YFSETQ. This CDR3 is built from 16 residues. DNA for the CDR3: TGCGCCAGCAGCTGGCGGGACTCCAGTCAAAGGGGTACGCAGTATTTT. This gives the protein CASSWRDSSQRGTQYF.

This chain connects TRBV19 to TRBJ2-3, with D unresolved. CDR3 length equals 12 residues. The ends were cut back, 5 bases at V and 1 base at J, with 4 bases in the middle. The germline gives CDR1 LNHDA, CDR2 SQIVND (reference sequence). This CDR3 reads CASSLRTDTQYF. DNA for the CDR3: TGTGCCAGTAGTCTCCGCACAGATACGCAGTATTTT.

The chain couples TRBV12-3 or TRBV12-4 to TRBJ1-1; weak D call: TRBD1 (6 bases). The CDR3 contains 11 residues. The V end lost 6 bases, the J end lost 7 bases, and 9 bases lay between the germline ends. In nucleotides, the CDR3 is TGTGCCAGCAGCACAGGGATTGAAGCTTTCTTT. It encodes CASSTGIEAFF.

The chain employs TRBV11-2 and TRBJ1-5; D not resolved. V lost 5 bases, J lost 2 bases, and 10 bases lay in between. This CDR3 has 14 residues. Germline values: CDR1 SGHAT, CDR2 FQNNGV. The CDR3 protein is CASSPGGGNQPQHF. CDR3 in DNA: TGTGCCAGCAGCCCAGGAGGAGGCAATCAGCCCCAGCATTTT.

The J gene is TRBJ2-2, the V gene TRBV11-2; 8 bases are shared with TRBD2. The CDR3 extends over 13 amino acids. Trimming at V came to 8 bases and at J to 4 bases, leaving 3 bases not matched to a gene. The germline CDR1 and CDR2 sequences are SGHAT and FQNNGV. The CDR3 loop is CASGREVTGELFF. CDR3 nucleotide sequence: TGTGCCAGCGGGCGGGAGGTCACCGGGGAGCTGTTTTTT.

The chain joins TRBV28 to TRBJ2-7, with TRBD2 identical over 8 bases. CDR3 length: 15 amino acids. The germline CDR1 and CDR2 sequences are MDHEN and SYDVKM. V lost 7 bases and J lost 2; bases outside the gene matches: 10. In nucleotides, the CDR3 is TGTGCCAGCACCCTAGGGGCGGGAGGCGCCTACGAGCAGTACTTC. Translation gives CASTLGAGGAYEQYF.

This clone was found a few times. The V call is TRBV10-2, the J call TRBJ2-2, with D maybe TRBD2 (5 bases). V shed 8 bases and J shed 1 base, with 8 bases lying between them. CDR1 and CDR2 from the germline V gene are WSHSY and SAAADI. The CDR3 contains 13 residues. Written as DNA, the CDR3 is TGCGCCAGCCAGGAGGTGAACACCGGGGAGCTGTTTTTT. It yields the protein CASQEVNTGELFF.

The CDR3 DNA reads TGTGCCAGCAGCGTAGGTGGGGGACTCTCCGAGCAGTACTTC. It codes for CASSVGGGLSEQYF. The V call is TRBV9, the J call TRBJ2-7; a weak D match, TRBD2 (6 bases). Germline V CDR1 and CDR2: SGDLS, YYNGEE. This CDR3 has 14 residues. V was trimmed by 0 bases and J by 6 bases, leaving 13 bases between them.

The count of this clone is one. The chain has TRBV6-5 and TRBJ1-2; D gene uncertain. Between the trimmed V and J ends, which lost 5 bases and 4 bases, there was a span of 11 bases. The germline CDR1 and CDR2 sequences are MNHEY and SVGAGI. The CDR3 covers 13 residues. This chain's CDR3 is CASSRRGAYGYTF. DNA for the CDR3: TGTGCCAGCAGTCGCAGAGGAGCCTATGGCTACACCTTC.

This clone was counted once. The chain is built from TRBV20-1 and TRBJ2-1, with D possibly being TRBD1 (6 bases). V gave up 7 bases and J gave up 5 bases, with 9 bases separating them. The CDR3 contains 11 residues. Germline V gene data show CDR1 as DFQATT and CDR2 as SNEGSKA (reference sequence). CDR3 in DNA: TGCAGTGGGGGGCCGAACAATGAGCAGTTCTTC. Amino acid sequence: CSGGPNNEQFF.

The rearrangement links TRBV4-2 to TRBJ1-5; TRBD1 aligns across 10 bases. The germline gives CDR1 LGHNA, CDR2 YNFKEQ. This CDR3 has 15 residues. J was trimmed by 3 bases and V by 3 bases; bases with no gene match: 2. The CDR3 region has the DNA TGTGCCAGCAGCCAGGGACAGGGGATCAATCAGCCCCAGCATTTT. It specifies CASSQGQGINQPQHF.

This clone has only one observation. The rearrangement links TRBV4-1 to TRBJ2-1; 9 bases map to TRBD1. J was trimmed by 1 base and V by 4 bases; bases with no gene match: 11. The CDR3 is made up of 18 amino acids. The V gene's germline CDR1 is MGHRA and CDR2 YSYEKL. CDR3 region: CASSPHPPGTGSYNEQFF. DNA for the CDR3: TGCGCCAGCAGCCCCCATCCCCCCGGGACAGGGTCCTACAATGAGCAGTTCTTC.

The CDR3 DNA is TGTGCCACCAGCAGAGATTTTACAAATAATTCACCCCTCCACTTT. It encodes CATSRDFTNNSPLHF. The rearrangement uses TRBV15 and TRBJ1-6; D not resolved. Trimming cost V 0 bases and J 5 bases, with 8 bases left between them. This CDR3 region has 15 residues. Germline CDR1 and CDR2: LNHNV and YYDKDF (reference sequence).

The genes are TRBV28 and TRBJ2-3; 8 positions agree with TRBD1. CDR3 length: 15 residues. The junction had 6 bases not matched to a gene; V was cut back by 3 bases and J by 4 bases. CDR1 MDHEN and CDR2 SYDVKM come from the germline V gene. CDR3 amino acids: CASSFQGAGPDTQYF. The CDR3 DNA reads TGTGCCAGCAGTTTCCAGGGGGCGGGTCCAGATACGCAGTATTTT.

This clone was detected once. CDR3 DNA sequence: TGCGCCAGCAGCTTGTCCTCGGGACAGTTCTACGAGCAGTACTTC. The encoded protein is CASSLSSGQFYEQYF. The chain has TRBV5-1 and TRBJ2-7; 7 nucleotides line up with TRBD1. The CDR3 consists of 15 residues. Germline-derived CDR1 and CDR2 are SGHRS and YFSETQ. The V segment lost 1 base and the J segment 3 bases; nucleotides outside the gene matches: 7.

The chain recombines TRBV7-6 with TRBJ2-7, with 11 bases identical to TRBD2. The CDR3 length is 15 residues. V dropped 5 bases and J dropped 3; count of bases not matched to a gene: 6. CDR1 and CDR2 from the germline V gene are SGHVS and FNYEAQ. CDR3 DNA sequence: TGTGCCAGCAGCCCAGGGACTAGCGGAGACTACGAGCAGTACTTC. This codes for CASSPGTSGDYEQYF.

In DNA, the CDR3 is TGTGCCAGCAGACCCAGAGAGGGAGCTAGGGAGACCCAGTACTTC. It encodes CASRPREGARETQYF. This rearrangement joins TRBV7-9 to TRBJ2-5, with TRBD2 as a possible D gene (5 bases). The CDR3 contains 15 residues. Germline V gene sequence: CDR1 SEHNR, CDR2 FQNEAQ (reference sequence). V gave up 6 bases and J gave up 5 bases, with 19 bases separating them.